This TCR beta chain is drawn from a study of cytotoxic CD8 clonotypes in ibrutinib-treated CLL. Here immunoSEQ multiplex PCR was the method, and the copy in TCRdb shows in-frame clones only, minus some. The sample includes 200,000 or so clones, 79% seen only once; the top ten take around 10%. Study-wide findings and caveats: Clonality at baseline surpassed age-matched healthy donors and tracked circulating CD8+ T-cell counts.

Concerning this clone itself: Its antigen is undetermined.

From germline, CDR1 is GTSNPN and CDR2 SVGIG (reference sequence). The CDR3 spans 13 residues. V lost 2 bases, J lost 6 bases, and 11 bases lay in between. V gene TRBV30 combines with J gene TRBJ1-5; D gene ambiguous. The clonotype originates from a human donor with chronic lymphocytic leukemia. The sequencing used PBMCs, collected after 12 months of ibrutinib treatment. For the CDR3, the DNA is TGTGCCTGGAGTAACCATTATGGTCAGCCCCAGCATTTT. Translating it yields CAWSNHYGQPQHF.